The 25 T cell receptor beta chains listed next were all sequenced from one sample in a study of cytomegalovirus exposure and HLA in healthy donors. The PCR was carried out with 60 Vbeta primers and 13 Jbeta primers. Clones were sequenced by immunoSEQ multiplex PCR, and TCRdb holds only the in-frame ones, with some missing. The sample lists more than 90,000 clones, roughly four fifths occurring once. Sequences were obtained from PBMCs. The receptors derive from a man aged 45-65 years in good health and CMV-seronegative.

The chain combines TRBV6-1 with TRBJ2-7; 8 bases are a match to TRBD1. The CDR3 is made up of 17 amino acids. The ends lost 3 bases at V and 5 bases at J; junction bases unmatched: 15. Germline V gene sequence: CDR1 MNHNS, CDR2 SASEGT. The CDR3 region is CASSEGQVRPRIHEQYF. CDR3 sequence (DNA): TGTGCCAGCAGTGAGGGACAGGTACGACCCAGGATCCACGAGCAGTACTTC.

The chain employs TRBV29-1 and TRBJ2-3; 7 nucleotides match TRBD2. V shed 4 bases, J shed 3 bases, and the junction held 1 base outside the gene matches. The germline V gene encodes CDR1 SQVTM and CDR2 ANQGSEA. The length of the CDR3 is 12 residues. CDR3 sequence: CSVVLATDTQYF. The CDR3 DNA is TGCAGCGTTGTACTAGCGACAGATACGCAGTATTTT.

The CDR3, as DNA: TGTGCCAGCAGCTTGGACAGGGGTGTGAGCGAAAAACTGTTTTTT. It encodes CASSLDRGVSEKLFF. The chain is built from TRBV5-4 and TRBJ1-4; TRBD1 aligns across 7 bases. Unmatched junction bases numbered 7, after V lost 0 bases and J lost 8 bases. The CDR3 consists of 15 residues. The germline gives CDR1 SGHNT, CDR2 YYREEE (reference sequence).

The chain recombines TRBV9 with TRBJ2-3; TRBD2 agrees at 12 bases. Germline V lookup: CDR1 SGDLS, CDR2 YYNGEE. J was trimmed by 2 bases and V by 3 bases; bases with no gene match: 4. CDR3 length: 16 residues. In DNA, the CDR3 is TGTGCCAGCAGCGCCCGGACTAGCGGGAACACAGATACGCAGTATTTT. It codes for CASSARTSGNTDTQYF. Full variable domain (remainder filled in from reference TRBV9 and TRBJ2-3): DSGVTQTPKHLITATGQRVTLRCSPRSGDLSVYWYQQSLDQGLQFLIQYYNGEERAKGNILERFSAQQFPDLHSELNLSSLELGDSALYFCASSARTSGNTDTQYFGPGTRLTVL.

The chain uses TRBV5-8 and TRBJ2-3; D gene unclear. The germline CDR1 and CDR2 sequences are SGHTS and YDEGEE. The CDR3 sequence is 15 residues long. Trimming left V 1 base short and J 3 bases short, with 12 bases between. The CDR3 nucleotides read TGTGCCAGCAGCTTGCGTGCTAGTGGGACAGATACGCAGTATTTT. Amino acids: CASSLRASGTDTQYF.

This clone was counted once. DNA of the CDR3: TGTGCCAGCAGCCCCACTAGCGGGAACTACAATGAGCAGTTCTTC. It translates to CASSPTSGNYNEQFF. This rearrangement joins TRBV5-4 to TRBJ2-1, with 10 bases aligning to TRBD2. The CDR3 spans 15 residues. Germline loops: CDR1 SGHNT, CDR2 YYREEE (reference sequence). Trimming at V came to 4 bases and at J to 3 bases, leaving 4 bases not matched to a gene.

The rearrangement uses TRBV18 and TRBJ2-1; D uncertain. Trimming took 5 bases from V and 1 from J, leaving 15 bases between them. CDR1 KGHSH and CDR2 LQKENI come from the germline V gene. The CDR3 contains 16 residues. The DNA for the CDR3 is TGTGCCAGCTCAACCTTAAGCGACCCGTCCTACAATGAGCAGTTCTTC. Translating it yields CASSTLSDPSYNEQFF.

The V call is TRBV28, the J call TRBJ1-2, with TRBD1 matching 7 bases. This CDR3 spans 14 amino acids. Germline V gene data show CDR1 as MDHEN and CDR2 as SYDVKM. Trimming at V came to 2 bases and at J to 5 bases, leaving 5 bases not matched to a gene. CDR3 nucleotides: TGTGCCAGCAGTTTAGCAGACAGGGCGTATGGCTACACCTTC. This gives the protein CASSLADRAYGYTF.

This clone has only one observation. This chain links TRBV2 with TRBJ2-7; D gene ambiguous. This CDR3 is 14 amino acids long. Between the trimmed V and J ends, which lost 4 bases and 3 bases, there was a span of 13 bases. Germline V gene data show CDR1 as SNHLY and CDR2 as FYNNEI. The CDR3 nucleotides are TGTGCCAGCAGTGTGGATCGGAGTTACTACGAGCAGTACTTC. Amino acid sequence: CASSVDRSYYEQYF.

The gene calls are TRBV4-3 and TRBJ2-1, with 7 bases aligning to TRBD2. The V gene end was trimmed by 8 bases and the J gene end by 4 bases; junction bases not matched to a gene: 8. The CDR3 is 14 amino acids. Germline CDR1 reads LGHNA; CDR2 reads YSLEER. In DNA form, the CDR3 reads TGCGCCAGCGGGTCGGGAGGTACTTACAATGAGCAGTTCTTC. Translation: CASGSGGTYNEQFF.

V is TRBV19 and J is TRBJ2-3; 11 bases fit TRBD2. There are 16 residues in the CDR3. V lost 6 bases and J lost 4; bases outside the gene matches: 9. The germline V gene has CDR1 LNHDA and CDR2 SQIVND (reference sequence). The CDR3, as DNA: TGTGCCAGTAGGAACATAGCGGGAGGGCCTCCAGATACGCAGTATTTT. As protein: CASRNIAGGPPDTQYF.

The CDR3 nucleotides are TGTGCCAGCAGCATAACGGGAGGTGGAGCAGATACGCAGTATTTT. Its translation: CASSITGGGADTQYF. The chain has TRBV11-3 and TRBJ2-3; 7 nucleotides agree with TRBD2. The CDR3 has 15 amino acids. CDR1 is SGHNT, CDR2 YENEEA, per germline. The ends lost 5 bases at V and 4 bases at J; junction bases unmatched: 9.

The chain couples TRBV5-4 to TRBJ2-5; 14 bases are shared with TRBD2. The DNA end is a closer match to TRBJ2-7, so the J assignment may be wrong. The CDR3 length is 17 residues. Germline V gene sequence: CDR1 SGHNT, CDR2 YYREEE (reference sequence). The CDR3, as DNA: TGTGCCAGCAGCTCTCGACTAGCGGGAGGGAGCTCCTACGAGCAGTACTTC. It yields the protein CASSSRLAGGSSYEQYF.

This clone was recorded only once. The chain employs TRBV19 and TRBJ2-1, with a tentative D call TRBD2 (6 bases). V was shortened by 6 bases and J by 8 bases, with 8 bases between the two germline ends. The CDR3 covers 11 residues. Germline V gene lookup returns CDR1 LNHDA and CDR2 SQIVND (reference sequence). CDR3 protein: CASSREDEQFF. The CDR3 nucleotides read TGTGCCAGTAGCAGGGAGGATGAGCAGTTCTTC.

The V and J genes are TRBV7-2 and TRBJ2-7; TRBD1 matches at 8 bases. The junction had 7 bases not matched to a gene; V was cut back by 6 bases and J by 6 bases. This CDR3 has 13 residues. The germline gives CDR1 SGHTA, CDR2 FQGNSA. The CDR3: CASSSHGTGEQYF. The CDR3 nucleotides read TGTGCCAGCAGTTCCCATGGGACAGGCGAGCAGTACTTC.

The genes are TRBV28 and TRBJ2-7; D is perhaps TRBD2 (6 bases). The CDR3 sequence is 15 residues long. The germline V gene has CDR1 MDHEN and CDR2 SYDVKM. Deletions cut 0 bases from V and 6 bases from J, with 15 bases between. Here the CDR3 reads CASSLWAGYVGEQYF. In DNA form, the CDR3 reads TGTGCCAGCAGTTTATGGGCGGGGTACGTTGGCGAGCAGTACTTC.

This clone was observed a single time. V usage is TRBV18 and J usage is TRBJ2-1; TRBD2 agrees at 8 bases. With V trimmed by 1 base and J by 8 bases, 19 bases remained unmatched. CDR1 is KGHSH, CDR2 LQKENI, per germline. The CDR3 extends over 19 amino acids. CDR3 region: CASSPQSVSAGGYIDEQFF. The CDR3, as DNA: TGTGCCAGCTCACCACAATCCGTTTCTGCGGGAGGTTATATAGATGAGCAGTTCTTC.

The chain recombines TRBV29-1 with TRBJ2-3; tentative D call: TRBD2 (6 bases). Per germline, CDR1 SQVTM and CDR2 ANQGSEA. The CDR3 length is 11 residues. Trimming took off 3 bases at V and 5 bases at J, with 6 bases between the two ends. CDR3 sequence reads: CSVDGGDTQYF. CDR3 bases: TGCAGCGTTGACGGGGGAGATACGCAGTATTTT.

In this sample, this clone turned up once. The chain's CDR3 is CASTPGQGAAYEQYF. CDR3 DNA: TGTGCCAGTACCCCGGGACAGGGGGCCGCCTACGAGCAGTACTTC. The chain couples TRBV19 to TRBJ2-7, with 12 bases aligning to TRBD1. Germline CDR1 and CDR2: LNHDA and SQIVND (reference sequence). V gave up 7 bases and J gave up 2 bases; unmatched junction bases: 6. There are 15 residues in the CDR3.

This chain uses TRBV6-5 with TRBJ2-7, with 11 bases aligning to TRBD1. Per germline, CDR1 MNHEY and CDR2 SVGAGI. This CDR3 has 13 amino acids. Losses at the gene ends were 4 bases for V and 6 bases for J; bases not matched to a gene: 2. The CDR3 coding sequence is TGTGCCAGCAGTTCGGGACAGGGGGGCGAGCAGTACTTC. Its protein is CASSSGQGGEQYF.

This clone occurred once. This sequence joins TRBV9 and TRBJ1-2; weak D call: TRBD1 (5 bases). CDR3 length: 13 amino acids. From germline, CDR1 is SGDLS and CDR2 YYNGEE. V lost 3 bases to trimming and J lost 8 bases, with 14 bases between them. The CDR3 reads CASSAQGLWGYTF. The CDR3 region has the DNA TGTGCCAGCAGCGCGCAGGGTTTATGGGGCTACACCTTC.

The rearrangement uses TRBV18 and TRBJ2-5, with TRBD2 identical over 10 bases. V shed 8 bases, J shed 3 bases, and the junction held 6 bases outside the gene matches. This CDR3 has 14 residues. The germline V gene has CDR1 KGHSH and CDR2 LQKENI. For the CDR3, the DNA is TGTGCCAGCCCCCCGGGACTAGCGAAAGAGACCCAGTACTTC. Its protein product is CASPPGLAKETQYF.

V and J are TRBV27 and TRBJ1-2; 9 bases line up with TRBD1. Germline CDR1 is MNHEY and CDR2 is SMNVEV (reference sequence). V trimming: 3 bases; J trimming: 0 bases; junction bases outside the gene matches: 8. CDR3 length equals 17 residues. The CDR3 DNA reads as TGTGCCAGCAGTTTGACGGGACAGGGATATACTAACTATGGCTACACCTTC. This translates into CASSLTGQGYTNYGYTF.

This chain joins TRBV25-1 and TRBJ2-1, with D hard to call. This CDR3 is built from 12 residues. Trimming took 3 bases from V and 10 from J, leaving 10 bases between them. Germline V gene sequence: CDR1 MGHDK, CDR2 SYGVNS. The DNA for the CDR3 is TGTGCCAGCAGTGAGAATGTCGGGGAGCAGTTCTTC. Amino acids: CASSENVGEQFF.

V gene TRBV10-3 combines with J gene TRBJ1-1; D may be TRBD1 (6 bases). The CDR3 covers 15 residues. Trimming removed 2 bases from V and 5 bases from J, with 15 bases in between. Per germline, CDR1 ENHRY and CDR2 SYGVKD. The CDR3 spells CAISERVERGTEAFF. The CDR3, as DNA: TGTGCCATCAGTGAGCGAGTCGAGAGGGGGACTGAAGCTTTCTTT.